This T cell receptor beta chain is drawn from a study of low-dose radiotherapy and immunotherapy resistance in tumors. This clonotype was found a few times. This probably arose from a read error, given a far larger clone one base away. Time point here: before trial treatment. The V segment lost 0 bases and the J segment 7 bases; nucleotides outside the gene matches: 9. CDR1 is LGHDT and CDR2 is YNNKEL in the germline V gene (reference sequence). This CDR3 has 16 residues. Covering alpha and beta chains, TRAV- and TRBV-specific primers were used for the first-strand cDNA. Over approximately 19 PCR cycles, TCRs were amplified from a constant-region primer and V-primer adapter. Each CDR3 protein gets one entry after TCRdb re-called the reads with MiXCR. This sample has 55,000 to 70,000 distinct CDR3 sequences, with approximately 25% found just once.

The sample was PBMCs, taken before treatment. The sequence came from a male donor with prostate cancer. The gene calls are TRBV3-1 and TRBJ2-7, with TRBD2 matching 10 bases. CDR3 coding DNA: TGTGCCAGCAGCCAAGAGCGCCTAGCGGGAGTCAATGAGCAGTACTTC. Translating gives CASSQERLAGVNEQYF.